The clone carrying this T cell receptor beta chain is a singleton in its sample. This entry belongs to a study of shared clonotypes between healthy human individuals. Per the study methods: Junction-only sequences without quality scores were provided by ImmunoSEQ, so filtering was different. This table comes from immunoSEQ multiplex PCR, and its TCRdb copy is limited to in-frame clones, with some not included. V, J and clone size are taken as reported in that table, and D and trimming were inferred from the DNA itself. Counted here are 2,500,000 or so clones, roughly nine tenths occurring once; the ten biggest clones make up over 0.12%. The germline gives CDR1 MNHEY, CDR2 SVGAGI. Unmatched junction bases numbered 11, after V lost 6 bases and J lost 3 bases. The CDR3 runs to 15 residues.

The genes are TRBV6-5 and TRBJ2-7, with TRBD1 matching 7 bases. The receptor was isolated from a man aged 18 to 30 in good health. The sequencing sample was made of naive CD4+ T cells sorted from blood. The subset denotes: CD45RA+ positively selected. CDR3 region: CASRPYRGVGYEQYF. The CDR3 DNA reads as TGTGCCAGCAGACCTTACAGGGGCGTTGGCTACGAGCAGTACTTC.